A selection of T cell receptor beta chains follows, all from one sample in a study of blood T cell repertoires in COVID-19. TCRdb keeps only in-frame clones here, not all; method: immunoSEQ multiplex PCR. The sample yields some 85,000 clones, about 80% seen once. What was sequenced was peripheral blood. These receptors all come from an elderly woman with acute or convalescent COVID-19. Each CDR3 is given with its conserved first and last residue. The order of the fields is D gene, clone size, J gene, V gene, CDR3 protein, CDR3 DNA. D genes are given only for firm matches. A clone size is listed for some rows: how often the clone was seen (once, few, many), or a class if it is expanded.

TRBD2 NA TRBJ2-1 TRBV5-4 CASSLWAGGAYNEQFF TGTGCCAGCAGCTTGTGGGCGGGAGGGGCCTACAATGAGCAGTTCTTC
TRBD1 NA TRBJ2-4 TRBV27 CASSPAGGLNIQYF TGTGCCAGCAGCCCCGCAGGGGGCCTGAACATTCAGTACTTC
TRBD2 NA TRBJ2-5 TRBV9 CASSVAPSGSQGETQYF TGTGCCAGCAGCGTAGCTCCCAGCGGGAGTCAGGGAGAGACCCAGTACTTC
NA NA TRBJ1-5 TRBV9 CASSVNSDSNQPQHF TGTGCCAGCAGCGTAAACAGTGATAGCAATCAGCCCCAGCATTTT
NA NA TRBJ1-1 TRBV6-5 CASIFWQANTEAFF TGTGCCAGCATTTTTTGGCAGGCGAACACTGAAGCTTTCTTT
TRBD1 NA TRBJ1-6 TRBV4-1 CASSPQGAYNSPLHF TGCGCCAGCAGCCCCCAGGGGGCCTATAATTCACCCCTCCACTTT
TRBD2 NA TRBJ2-3 TRBV7-9 CASSQWGGGTDTQYF TGTGCCAGCAGCCAGTGGGGAGGGGGCACAGATACGCAGTATTTT
TRBD1 NA TRBJ2-2 TRBV19 CASKRGQGRGGELFF TGTGCCAGTAAAAGAGGACAGGGGCGTGGCGGGGAGCTGTTTTTT
NA NA TRBJ1-5 TRBV2 CASSEKRENQPQHF TGTGCCAGCAGTGAAAAGAGGGAAAATCAGCCCCAGCATTTT
TRBD1 NA TRBJ2-1 TRBV9 CASSDSRDRPYNEQFF TGTGCCAGCAGCGACAGCCGGGACAGGCCCTACAATGAGCAGTTCTTC
NA NA TRBJ1-2 TRBV6-5 CASSRQADYGYTF TGTGCCAGCAGTCGACAGGCCGACTATGGCTACACCTTC
TRBD2 NA TRBJ2-5 TRBV11-2 CASSLKARLADQETQYF TGTGCCAGCAGCTTAAAGGCGCGACTAGCGGATCAAGAGACCCAGTACTTC
TRBD1 NA TRBJ1-2 TRBV6-5 CASRPQTGGNYGYTF TGTGCCAGCAGGCCTCAAACAGGGGGCAACTATGGCTACACCTTC
TRBD1 NA TRBJ1-5 TRBV12-3/TRBV12-4 CASSPGGWPQHF TGTGCCAGCAGCCCAGGGGGTTGGCCCCAGCATTTT
NA NA TRBJ1-1 TRBV19 CASSLVRRENTEAFF TGTGCCAGTAGCCTCGTCCGACGGGAAAACACTGAAGCTTTCTTT
NA once TRBJ1-3 TRBV5-1 CASSFSGTSGNTIYF TGCGCCAGCAGCTTCTCGGGAACCTCTGGAAACACCATATATTTT
TRBD1 NA TRBJ1-2 TRBV11-2 CASSFPSPGQGGGYTF TGTGCCAGCAGCTTCCCTTCACCGGGACAGGGAGGTGGCTACACCTTC
TRBD1 NA TRBJ1-4 TRBV5-4 CASSFRGLRTGDEKLFF TGTGCCAGCAGCTTCCGAGGTTTAAGGACAGGGGATGAAAAACTGTTTTTT
TRBD2 once TRBJ2-1 TRBV4-2 CASSQSALSGGPGNEQFF TGTGCCAGCAGCCAGTCCGCACTTAGCGGGGGCCCGGGGAATGAGCAGTTCTTC
TRBD1 NA TRBJ1-6 TRBV2 CASSKQPGQLNSPLHF TGTGCCAGCAGCAAGCAACCGGGACAGCTGAATTCACCCCTCCACTTT
NA NA TRBJ2-1 TRBV5-1 CASGSSLVHNEQFF TGCGCCAGCGGATCTTCACTAGTCCACAATGAGCAGTTCTTC
NA many TRBJ1-2 TRBV30 CAWKRGIYGYTF TGTGCCTGGAAGAGGGGGATCTATGGCTACACCTTC
NA NA TRBJ2-7 TRBV9 CASSVVATYGEQYF TGTGCCAGCAGCGTAGTAGCGACCTACGGGGAGCAGTACTTC
NA NA TRBJ2-5 TRBV27 CASSLSWRRTQETQYF TGTGCCAGCAGTTTATCTTGGCGGAGGACTCAAGAGACCCAGTACTTC
TRBD1 NA TRBJ1-2 TRBV5-1 CASSTPTGGADGYTF TGCGCCAGCAGCACCCCGACAGGGGGCGCGGATGGCTACACCTTC
NA once TRBJ1-4 TRBV7-8 CASSPQGLGEKLFF TGTGCCAGCAGCCCCCAGGGGTTAGGCGAAAAACTGTTTTTT
TRBD1 NA TRBJ1-2 TRBV6-5 CASTPTGGNGYTF TGTGCCAGCACCCCGACAGGGGGCAATGGCTACACCTTC
TRBD1 NA TRBJ1-1 TRBV2 CASSPQGAQGTEAFF TGTGCCAGCAGTCCTCAGGGGGCGCAGGGTACTGAAGCTTTCTTT
NA once TRBJ1-1 TRBV25-1 CASTPGTLNTEAFF TGTGCCAGCACCCCCGGGACACTCAACACTGAAGCTTTCTTT
TRBD2 NA TRBJ2-1 TRBV6-6 CASSFSLAGDFNEQFF TGTGCCAGCAGTTTCTCCCTAGCGGGAGACTTCAATGAGCAGTTCTTC
TRBD2 large TRBJ2-2 TRBV15 CATSSPAGGRTGELFF TGTGCCACCAGCAGTCCAGCGGGAGGTCGGACCGGGGAGCTGTTTTTT
TRBD2 NA TRBJ2-7 TRBV6-5 CASRRLAGGSEQYF TGTGCCAGCAGGAGACTAGCGGGAGGGAGTGAGCAGTACTTC
NA NA TRBJ2-5 TRBV5-1 CASSLTAQETQYF TGCGCCAGCAGCTTGACAGCTCAAGAGACCCAGTACTTC
TRBD1 once TRBJ2-3 TRBV9 CASSPTSGAGGADTQYF TGTGCCAGCAGCCCTACAAGTGGGGCAGGGGGCGCAGATACGCAGTATTTT
NA NA TRBJ1-2 TRBV5-1 CASSLAGSRDGYTF TGCGCCAGCAGCTTGGCCGGCAGCAGGGATGGCTACACCTTC
NA few TRBJ2-5 TRBV25-1 CASSEFGRETQYF TGTGCCAGCAGTGAATTTGGGAGAGAGACCCAGTACTTC
TRBD1 NA TRBJ1-2 TRBV3-1/TRBV3-2 CASSQEGQGYGYTF TGTGCCAGCAGCCAAGAGGGACAGGGTTATGGCTACACCTTC
NA NA TRBJ2-1 TRBV6-5 CLTSRRGSSYNEQFF TGTCTGACCTCTCGGCGGGGAAGCTCCTACAATGAGCAGTTCTTC
TRBD1 NA TRBJ2-7 TRBV6-5 CASSSDRAPYEQYF TGTGCCAGCAGTTCCGACAGGGCGCCCTACGAGCAGTACTTC
NA NA TRBJ1-2 TRBV3-1/TRBV3-2 CASSHPDSHRDGYTF TGTGCCAGCAGCCACCCGGACAGCCACCGGGATGGCTACACCTTC
NA NA TRBJ1-2 TRBV6-9 CASSYSGRIGGYTF TGTGCCAGCAGTTATTCGGGCCGGATAGGTGGCTACACCTTC
TRBD1 few TRBJ1-2 TRBV2 CASSPNRGPGYGYTF TGTGCCAGCAGTCCTAACAGGGGGCCGGGCTATGGCTACACCTTC
NA few TRBJ2-5 TRBV18 CASSPTQLAGETQYF TGTGCCAGCTCACCAACCCAACTAGCAGGAGAGACCCAGTACTTC
NA NA TRBJ1-6 TRBV18 CASSPGIGVNSPLHF TGTGCCAGCTCACCAGGTATAGGAGTTAATTCACCCCTCCACTTT
NA NA TRBJ1-1 TRBV3-1/TRBV3-2 CASSQGGVTEAFF TGTGCCAGCAGCCAAGGGGGCGTCACTGAAGCTTTCTTT
NA few TRBJ2-2 TRBV14 CASSPLRGSDTGELFF TGTGCCAGCAGCCCCCTCCGGGGGTCGGACACCGGGGAGCTGTTTTTT
NA NA TRBJ1-5 TRBV7-6 CASSSDSLNQPQHF TGTGCCAGCAGCTCGGACAGCCTCAATCAGCCCCAGCATTTT
TRBD2 NA TRBJ2-3 TRBV7-2 CASSLELAGGNTQYF TGTGCCAGCAGCTTAGAACTAGCGGGAGGGAATACGCAGTATTTT
TRBD2 once TRBJ2-3 TRBV11-3 CASSIGLAGGSTDTQYF TGTGCCAGCAGCATCGGCTTAGCGGGAGGGAGCACAGATACGCAGTATTTT
TRBD1 once TRBJ1-4 TRBV19 CASSMGQGIEKLFF TGTGCCAGTAGTATGGGACAGGGGATTGAAAAACTGTTTTTT
TRBD2 NA TRBJ2-1 TRBV5-4 CASSFAGGDEQFF TGTGCCAGCAGCTTTGCGGGGGGGGATGAGCAGTTCTTC
TRBD1 NA TRBJ1-6 TRBV20-1 CSASDRDRGHSPLHF TGCAGTGCTAGTGACCGGGACAGGGGACATTCACCCCTCCACTTT
NA NA TRBJ1-5 TRBV30 CAWSGQVINQPQHF TGTGCCTGGAGTGGACAGGTGATCAATCAGCCCCAGCATTTT
NA NA TRBJ2-7 TRBV11-1 CASSLSGVALHQGQYF TGTGCCAGCAGCTTGTCGGGGGTAGCACTCCACCAAGGGCAGTACTTC
TRBD1 NA TRBJ2-3 TRBV27 CASSRRDRWGTDTQYF TGTGCCAGCAGTCGCCGGGACAGATGGGGCACAGATACGCAGTATTTT
TRBD1 NA TRBJ1-2 TRBV19 CASSGLGQGVANYGYTF TGTGCCAGTAGTGGTCTGGGACAGGGCGTCGCTAACTATGGCTACACCTTC